This T cell receptor beta chain originates from a study of preoperative IRX-2 immunotherapy in early breast cancer (dated by TCRdb to about 2019). In regard to this clone: Its antigen is not yet known. It has no much larger one-base neighbor in the sample; base qualities were not kept.

CDR1 and CDR2, looked up from the germline V gene, are ENHRY and SYGVKD. The junction carries 14 bases between V and J, which are trimmed by 3 bases and 5 bases respectively. Spanning cysteine to phenylalanine, the CDR3 consists of 15 amino acids. The entry retains the CDR3 DNA only, 45 bases that are in frame from base 1. The sample's treatment or condition label, decoded: preoperative locoregional IRX-2 cytokine immunotherapy. The samples were obtained from a phase Ib study that tested preoperative, locoregional IRX-2 cytokine immunotherapy designed to prime immune responses. Donors were patients with early-stage breast cancer who received IRX-2 before surgery. The method was the immunoSEQ multiplex PCR assay. This immuneACCESS table, as held by TCRdb, lists in-frame sequences with V and J called but not all clones. Of the missing ones, under half trace to an unresolved V gene in checked studies; the others have no known cause. Here the sample has around 88,000 clones; 86% occur a single time. Of the sample, roughly 1.9% is held by the ten largest clones.

The clonotype comes from a human donor with breast cancer. The sequenced sample was tumor tissue, obtained after IRX-2 immunotherapy. This chain is built from TRBV10-3 and TRBJ2-1; the D gene remains uncertain. The CDR3 reads CAISEAPDIHNEQFF. The DNA is TGTGCCATCAGTGAAGCCCCGGATATCCACAATGAGCAGTTCTTC.